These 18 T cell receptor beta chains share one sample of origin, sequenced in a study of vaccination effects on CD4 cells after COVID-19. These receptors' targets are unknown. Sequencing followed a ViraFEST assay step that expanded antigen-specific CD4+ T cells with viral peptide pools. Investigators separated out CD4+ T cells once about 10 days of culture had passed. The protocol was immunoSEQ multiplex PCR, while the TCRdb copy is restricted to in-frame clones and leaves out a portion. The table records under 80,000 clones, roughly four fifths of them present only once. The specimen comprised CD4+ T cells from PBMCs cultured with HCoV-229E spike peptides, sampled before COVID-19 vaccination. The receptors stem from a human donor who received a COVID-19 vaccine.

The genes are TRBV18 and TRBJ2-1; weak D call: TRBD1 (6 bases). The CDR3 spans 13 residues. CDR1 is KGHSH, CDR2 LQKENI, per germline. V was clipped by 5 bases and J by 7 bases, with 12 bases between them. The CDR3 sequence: CASSAGQINEQFF. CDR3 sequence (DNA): TGTGCCAGCTCAGCCGGACAGATAAATGAGCAGTTCTTC.

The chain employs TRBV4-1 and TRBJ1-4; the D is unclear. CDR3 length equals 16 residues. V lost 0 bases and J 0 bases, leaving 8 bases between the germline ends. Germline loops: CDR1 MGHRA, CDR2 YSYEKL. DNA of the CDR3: TGCGCCAGCAGCCAAGATAGGGTCGCAACTAATGAAAAACTGTTTTTT. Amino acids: CASSQDRVATNEKLFF.

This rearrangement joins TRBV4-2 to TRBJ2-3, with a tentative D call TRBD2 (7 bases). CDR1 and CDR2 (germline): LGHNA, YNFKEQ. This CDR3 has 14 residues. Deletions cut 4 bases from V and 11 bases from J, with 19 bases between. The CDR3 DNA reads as TGTGCCAGCAGCCCTGGAGTAGGGGGGGTTAAGCAGTATTTT. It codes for CASSPGVGGVKQYF.

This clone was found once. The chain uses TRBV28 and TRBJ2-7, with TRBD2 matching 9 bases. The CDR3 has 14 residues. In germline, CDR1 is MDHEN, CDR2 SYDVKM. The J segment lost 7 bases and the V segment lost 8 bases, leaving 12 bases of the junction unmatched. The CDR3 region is CASVAGGQMREQYV. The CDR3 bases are TGTGCCAGCGTGGCGGGGGGGCAAATGAGGGAGCAGTACGTC.

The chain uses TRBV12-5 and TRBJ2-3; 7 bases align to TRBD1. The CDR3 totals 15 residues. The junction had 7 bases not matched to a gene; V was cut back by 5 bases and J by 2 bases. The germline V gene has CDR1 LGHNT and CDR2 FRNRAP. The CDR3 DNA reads TGTGCTAGTGGTACAGGGGTTGTAGTCACAGATACGCAGTATTTT. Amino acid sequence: CASGTGVVVTDTQYF.

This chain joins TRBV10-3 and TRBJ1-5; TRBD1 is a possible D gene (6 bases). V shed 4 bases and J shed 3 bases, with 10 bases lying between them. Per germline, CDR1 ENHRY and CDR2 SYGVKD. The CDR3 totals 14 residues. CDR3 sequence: CAISATGINQPQHF. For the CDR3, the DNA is TGTGCCATCAGTGCTACAGGGATCAATCAGCCCCAGCATTTT.

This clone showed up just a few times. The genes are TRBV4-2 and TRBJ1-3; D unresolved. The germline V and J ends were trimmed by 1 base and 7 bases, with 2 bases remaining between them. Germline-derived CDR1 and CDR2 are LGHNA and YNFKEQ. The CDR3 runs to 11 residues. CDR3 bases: TGTGCCAGCAGCCAAGGGAACACCATATATTTT. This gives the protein CASSQGNTIYF.

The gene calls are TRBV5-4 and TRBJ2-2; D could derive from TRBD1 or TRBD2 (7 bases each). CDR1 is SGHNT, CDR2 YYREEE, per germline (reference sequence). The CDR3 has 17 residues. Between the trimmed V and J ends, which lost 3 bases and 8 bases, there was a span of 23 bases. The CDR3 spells CASSSRQGLQQGGELFF. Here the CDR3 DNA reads TGTGCCAGCAGCTCCCGACAGGGACTACAACAAGGAGGGGAGCTGTTTTTT. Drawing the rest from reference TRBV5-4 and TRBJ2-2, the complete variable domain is ETGVTQSPTHLIKTRGQQVTLRCSSQSGHNTVSWYQQALGQGPQFIFQYYREEENGRGNFPPRFSGLQFPNYSSELNVNALELDDSALYLCASSSRQGLQQGGELFFGEGSRLTVL.

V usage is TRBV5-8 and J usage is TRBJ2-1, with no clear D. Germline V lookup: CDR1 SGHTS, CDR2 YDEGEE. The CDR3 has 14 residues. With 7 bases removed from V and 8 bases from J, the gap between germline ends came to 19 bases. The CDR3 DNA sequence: TGTGCCAGCGGTGCTTGGGGTAGGGCGTATGAGCAGTTCTTC. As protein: CASGAWGRAYEQFF.

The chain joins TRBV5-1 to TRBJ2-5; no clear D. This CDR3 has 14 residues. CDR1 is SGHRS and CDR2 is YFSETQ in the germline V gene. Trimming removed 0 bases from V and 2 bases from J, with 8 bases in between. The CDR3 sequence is CASSLGAGQETQYF. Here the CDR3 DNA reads TGCGCCAGCAGCTTGGGGGCCGGACAAGAGACCCAGTACTTC.

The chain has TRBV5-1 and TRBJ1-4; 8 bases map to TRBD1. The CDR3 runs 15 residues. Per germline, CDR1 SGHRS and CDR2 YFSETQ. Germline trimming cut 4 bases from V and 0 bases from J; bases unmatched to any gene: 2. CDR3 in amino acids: CASSPGGSTNEKLFF. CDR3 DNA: TGCGCCAGCAGCCCAGGGGGCTCAACTAATGAAAAACTGTTTTTT.

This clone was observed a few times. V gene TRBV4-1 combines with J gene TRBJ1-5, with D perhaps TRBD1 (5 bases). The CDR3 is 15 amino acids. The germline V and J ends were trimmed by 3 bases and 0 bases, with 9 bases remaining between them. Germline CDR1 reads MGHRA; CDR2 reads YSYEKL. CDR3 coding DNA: TGCGCCAGCAGCCATGACAGCTATAGCAATCAGCCCCAGCATTTT. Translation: CASSHDSYSNQPQHF.

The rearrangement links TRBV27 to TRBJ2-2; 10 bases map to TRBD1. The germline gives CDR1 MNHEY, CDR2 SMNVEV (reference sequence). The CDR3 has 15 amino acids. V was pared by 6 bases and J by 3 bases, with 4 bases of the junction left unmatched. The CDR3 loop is CASSVDRGDTGELFF. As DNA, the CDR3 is TGTGCCAGCAGCGTGGACAGGGGGGACACCGGGGAGCTGTTTTTT.

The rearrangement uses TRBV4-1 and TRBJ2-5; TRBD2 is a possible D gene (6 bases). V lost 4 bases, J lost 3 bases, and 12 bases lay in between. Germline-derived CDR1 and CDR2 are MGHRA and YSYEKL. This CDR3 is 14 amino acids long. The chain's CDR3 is CASSRGRLEETQYF. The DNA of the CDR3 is TGCGCCAGCAGCCGAGGGAGGTTGGAAGAGACCCAGTACTTC.

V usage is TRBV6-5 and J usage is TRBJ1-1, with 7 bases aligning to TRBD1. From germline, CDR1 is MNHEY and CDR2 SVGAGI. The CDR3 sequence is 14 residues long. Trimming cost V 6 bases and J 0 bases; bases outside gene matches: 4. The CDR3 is CASSLGTVNTEAFF. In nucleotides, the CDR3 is TGTGCCAGCAGCCTCGGGACAGTGAACACTGAAGCTTTCTTT.

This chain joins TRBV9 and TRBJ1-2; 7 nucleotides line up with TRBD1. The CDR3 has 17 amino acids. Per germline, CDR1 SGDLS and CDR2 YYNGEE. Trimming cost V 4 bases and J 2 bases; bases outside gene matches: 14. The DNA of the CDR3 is TGTGCCAGCAGCAGAGGGACGGTGCCAGGGGGGAACTATGGCTACACCTTC. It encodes CASSRGTVPGGNYGYTF.

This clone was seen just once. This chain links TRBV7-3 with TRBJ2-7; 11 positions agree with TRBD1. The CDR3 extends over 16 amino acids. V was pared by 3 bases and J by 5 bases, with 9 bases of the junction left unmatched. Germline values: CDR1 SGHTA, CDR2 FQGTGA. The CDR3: CASSFSRTGGSDEQYV. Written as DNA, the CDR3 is TGTGCCAGCAGCTTCTCCCGGACAGGGGGCTCGGACGAGCAGTACGTC.

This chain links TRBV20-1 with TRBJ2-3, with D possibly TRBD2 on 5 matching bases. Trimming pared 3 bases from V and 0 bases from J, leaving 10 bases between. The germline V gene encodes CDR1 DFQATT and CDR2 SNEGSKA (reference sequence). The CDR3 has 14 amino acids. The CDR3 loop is CSASVAPSTDTQYF. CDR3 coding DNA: TGCAGTGCTAGTGTAGCGCCAAGCACAGATACGCAGTATTTT.